The text below deals with one T cell receptor (beta chain). Its binding antigen is unknown. No base qualities exist here, and no much larger clone lies one base off it. V loses 3 bases of germline sequence and J loses 4 bases, and the interval between the two ends is 8 bases. The germline V gene specifies SGHTA as CDR1 and FQGTGA as CDR2. The CDR3 spans 13 residues, from the cysteine through the phenylalanine. Solely the CDR3 DNA is kept, with 39 bases framed from the first base. The library was built by means of RACE. The sample was run on a NextSeq 500. Library preparation attached unique molecular identifiers to individual cDNA molecules for quantitative, reproducible TCR counting. Each blood RNA sample was used to sequence both TCR alpha and TCR beta chains. Under the source paper's analysis protocol: Samples had a median of roughly 98,000 TCRs, with a range from roughly 23,224 to 700,000. The Decombinator software suite was used to annotate the V, J and CDR3 of the TCR reads. For PS versus PT1 abundance plots, all samples were subsampled to the same number of TCRs (28,000). TCRs were defined as expanded if absent before sensitization and observed at least eight times at the 2-week time point. The public reads were quality trimmed at Q25 with fastp and then assembled into clones with MiXCR by TCRdb, keeping productive beta chains. Each CDR3 protein gets just one entry, which takes the most common genes and DNA from the rows behind it. The V and J calls were determined by TCRdb, not by the authors. This sample has 95,000 to 150,000 distinct CDR3 sequences in its table, and approximately 13% of those were observed once. The top ten constitute 0.8% to 1% of the sample.

The time point label of this sample denotes: patch test 1, 2 weeks after DPC sensitization. What the treatment or condition label conveys for this sample: therapeutic diphenylcyclopropenone sensitization with weekly scalp DPC. Blood at each patch-test visit was drawn before the patch test was applied. Patients were eligible if aged 18 to 70, diagnosed with alopecia and judged suitable for DPC therapy, and pregnant patients were excluded. Unfractionated whole blood was collected in Tempus Blood RNA tubes, and total RNA was extracted from that blood. The source of the sample is a study of human T cells and chemical hapten exposure (dated by TCRdb to 2020 to 2023). Turning to the overall study: For sensitization, 2% DPC in acetone was applied to an approximately 2 cm by approximately 2 cm area of upper inner arm skin. Throughout the approximately 24-week study period, patients were also given weekly therapeutic DPC doses on the scalp. Patch testing on the upper back used Finn chambers containing 0.01% DPC, with scoring done after 6 days according to International Contact Dermatitis Research Group standards. The mostly female patient cohort included alopecia areata with under or over 50% scalp involvement, alopecia totalis and alopecia universalis. Libraries were combined into a pool for sequencing, and differences in TCR yield between samples came mainly from small differences in library volumes within the pool. Peripheral blood TCR repertoire changes were tracked in vivo in alopecia patients during primary and secondary sensitization to the hapten diphenylcyclopropenone (DPC). Blood was sampled from patients pre-sensitization (week 0) and at 2, 6 and about 24 weeks after DPC sensitization. Blood for TCR sequencing was provided by twenty-nine alopecia patients at one to four time points (pre-sensitization, 2, 6 and 24 weeks). The paper's findings and limits, for the study overall: Repeated subsampling changed both the strength of the expansion versus patch-test correlation and the threshold at which that correlation became significant. The number of TCRs above 1 in 1000 frequency did not change with DPC sensitization; there was no evidence of global repertoire structure alterations. Significantly more large CDR3 similarity clusters were formed by expanded TCRs than by pre-sensitization or healthy control sets, consistent with antigen-driven responses. Because all patients had alopecia, a presumed autoimmune disease, the immune response of the patients might differ from that of healthy individuals. Patch test score correlated positively with the number of PT1 expanded TCRs, reaching significance at thresholds 8, 16 and 32 but not at 4.

Recombination joined TRBV7-3 with TRBJ2-3; possibly the D gene is TRBD1, per 6 matching bases. This TCR was sampled from a man aged 18 to 29 with alopecia areata. Some clones in this sample may be carry-over from other donors' samples. The material was whole blood, obtained in connection with sensitization to the hapten diphenylcyclopropenone (DPC). The CDR3 amino acid sequence is: CASSLQGPDTQYF. The DNA is as follows: TGTGCCAGCAGCTTGCAGGGGCCAGATACGCAGTATTTT.